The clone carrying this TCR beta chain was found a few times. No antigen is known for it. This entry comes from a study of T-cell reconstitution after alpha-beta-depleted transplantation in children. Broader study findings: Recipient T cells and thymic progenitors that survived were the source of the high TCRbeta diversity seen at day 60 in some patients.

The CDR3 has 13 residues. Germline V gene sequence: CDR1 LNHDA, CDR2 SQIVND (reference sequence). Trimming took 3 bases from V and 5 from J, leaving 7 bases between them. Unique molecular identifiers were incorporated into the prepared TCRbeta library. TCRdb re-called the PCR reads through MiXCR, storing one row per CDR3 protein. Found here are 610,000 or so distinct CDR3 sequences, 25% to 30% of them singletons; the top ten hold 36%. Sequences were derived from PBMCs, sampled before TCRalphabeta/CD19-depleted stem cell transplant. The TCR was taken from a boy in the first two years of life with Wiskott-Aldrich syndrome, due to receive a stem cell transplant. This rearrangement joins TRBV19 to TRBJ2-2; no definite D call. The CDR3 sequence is CASSIRVTGELFF. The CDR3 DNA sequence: TGTGCCAGTAGTATCCGGGTTACCGGGGAGCTGTTTTTT.